This T cell receptor (beta chain) was obtained from a study of Ad26.COV2.S vaccination and SARS-CoV-2 variants. Background on the study: The vaccine Ad26.COV2.S was put into the muscle once, or twice with 56 days between. Overall study findings and caveats: Recipients given vaccine exceeded placebo recipients in spike-specific TCR breadth.

TCRdb keeps only in-frame clones here, not all; method: immunoSEQ multiplex PCR. Among 500,000 or so clones listed, 87% were seen once. The treatment: roughly 20 received Ad26.COV2.S at low or high dose, single or two shots; about 5 received placebo; per-sample allocation not given. The samples were gathered on day 63 after the first injection of vaccine or placebo. Vaccination employed an Ad26 vector expressing the Wuhan-strain SARS-CoV-2 spike. Concerning this clone: What it binds is unknown.

Germline values: CDR1 LGHNA, CDR2 YSLEER. This CDR3 comprises 14 residues. V was shortened by 0 bases and J by 4 bases, with 10 bases between the two germline ends. The sample consisted of peripheral blood, taken in a trial of Ad26.COV2.S vaccine versus placebo. This TCR was recovered from a person aged 18-65 years who received the Ad26.COV2.S COVID-19 vaccine or a placebo. The V call is TRBV4-3, the J call TRBJ2-7; possibly TRBD2 for D (6 bases). The CDR3 nucleotides are TGCGCCAGCAGCCAAGAAGCAGGGAGGTACGAGCAGTACTTC. It specifies CASSQEAGRYEQYF.